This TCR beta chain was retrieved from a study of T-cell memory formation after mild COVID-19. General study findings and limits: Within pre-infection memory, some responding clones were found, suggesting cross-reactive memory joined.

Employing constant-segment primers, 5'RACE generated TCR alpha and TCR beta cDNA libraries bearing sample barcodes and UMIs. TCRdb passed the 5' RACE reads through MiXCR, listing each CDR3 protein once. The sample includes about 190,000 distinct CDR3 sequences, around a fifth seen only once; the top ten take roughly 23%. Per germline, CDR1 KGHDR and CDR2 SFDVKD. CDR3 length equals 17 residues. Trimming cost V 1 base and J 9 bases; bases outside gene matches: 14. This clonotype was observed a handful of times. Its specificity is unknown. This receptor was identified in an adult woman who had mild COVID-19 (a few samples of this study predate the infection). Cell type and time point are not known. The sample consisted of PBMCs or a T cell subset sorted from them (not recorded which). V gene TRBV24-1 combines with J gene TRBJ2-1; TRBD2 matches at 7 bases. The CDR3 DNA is TGTGCCACCAGTGATTTAGGGCGGGAGAAACCTATCTTTGAGCAGTTCTTC. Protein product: CATSDLGREKPIFEQFF.